These 26 T cell receptor beta chains share one sample of origin, sequenced in a study of regulatory T cells in long-lasting Graves disease. As to time point: newly diagnosed GD, antithyroid drugs for less than 3 months. PBMC RNA served as the TCR library source. For TCR beta, libraries came from iRepertoire HTBI primers and Arm-PCR of CDR3 regions. TCRdb re-called the multiplex PCR reads with MiXCR, one entry per CDR3 protein. The data contain 400,000 to 450,000 distinct CDR3 sequences, around 17% of them singletons. These same data were also listed under a study on T cells in Graves' hyperthyroidism and ophthalmopathy.

This sample comprised peripheral blood mononuclear cells (PBMCs), obtained at new diagnosis, from a patient treated with antithyroid drugs. These receptors came from a woman aged 25 to 39 with Graves disease.

The rearrangement links TRBV10-3 to TRBJ1-1; no firm D call. V was trimmed by 1 base and J by 10 bases, leaving 16 bases between them. Germline V gene sequence: CDR1 ENHRY, CDR2 SYGVKD. CDR3 length: 14 amino acids. For the CDR3, the DNA is TGTGCCATCAGTGAGTATCCGGGGAGTAAGGGAGCTTTCTTT. Its translation: CAISEYPGSKGAFF.

This clonotype was counted at least ten times. The rearrangement joins TRBV18 to TRBJ1-5; D remains ambiguous. Germline CDR1 KGHSH, CDR2 LQKENI. The V and J ends lost 3 bases and 2 bases respectively, with 8 bases between them. The CDR3 contains 14 residues. The CDR3 coding sequence is TGTGCCAGCTCACCCGTATGGGGCAATCAGCCCCAGCATTTT. Translating it yields CASSPVWGNQPQHF. The whole variable domain, remainder taken from reference TRBV18 and TRBJ1-5, is NAGVMQNPRHLVRRRGQEARLRCSPMKGHSHVYWYRQLPEEGLKFMVYLQKENIIDESGMPKERFSAEFPKEGPSILRIQQVVRGDSAAYFCASSPVWGNQPQHFGDGTRLSIL.

The V and J genes are TRBV2 and TRBJ1-6; TRBD1 might be the D (6 bases). The CDR3 consists of 17 residues. Germline loops: CDR1 SNHLY, CDR2 FYNNEI. Trimming stripped 8 bases from V and 0 bases from J, with 17 bases between. The DNA of the CDR3 is TGTGCCAGCTTTGATCAAACAGGGAGCTCCTATAATTCACCCCTCCACTTT. Protein sequence: CASFDQTGSSYNSPLHF.

Many counts were recorded for this clonotype. The chain has TRBV20-1 and TRBJ2-7, with 10 bases matching TRBD2. Trimming at V came to 3 bases and at J to 7 bases, leaving 24 bases not matched to a gene. Germline V gene lookup returns CDR1 DFQATT and CDR2 SNEGSKA (reference sequence). This CDR3 comprises 19 residues. The CDR3 sequence is CSARILTSGRALGAVEQYF. The CDR3 DNA is TGCAGTGCTAGGATCCTCACCAGCGGGAGGGCCTTGGGGGCGGTAGAGCAGTACTTC.

This clonotype was detected ten times or more. V gene TRBV18 combines with J gene TRBJ2-1, with TRBD2 identical over 15 bases. The CDR3 loop spans 15 amino acids. J lost 7 bases, V lost 10 bases, and 8 bases had no gene match. In germline, CDR1 is KGHSH, CDR2 LQKENI. CDR3: CATQTGTSGRNEQFF. CDR3 coding DNA: TGTGCCACCCAAACCGGGACTAGCGGGAGGAATGAGCAGTTCTTC.

Comments on this clonotype: At one end, the junction sequence differs from germline, possibly due to a read error. V and J are TRBV10-1 and TRBJ2-5, with D possibly matching TRBD2 (5 bases). The end of the DNA fits TRBJ2-1 better, so the J call may be wrong. The germline CDR1 and CDR2 sequences are WNHNN and SYGVQD (reference sequence). The CDR3 has 14 amino acids. The chain's CDR3 is CASSEGGSYNGQFF. CDR3 in DNA: TGCGCCAGCAGTGAGGGAGGCTCCTACAATGGGCAGTTCTTC.

Many counts were recorded for this clonotype. The chain is built from TRBV11-1 and TRBJ2-1, with D tentatively TRBD2 (6 bases). The length of the CDR3 is 15 residues. Germline assignment: CDR1 SGHAT and CDR2 FQDESV (reference sequence). Trimming took 5 bases from V and 5 from J, leaving 16 bases between them. CDR3 in DNA: TGTGCCAGCAGCCCCCCGGGGGACCTGGACAATGAGCAGTTCTTC. Translation gives CASSPPGDLDNEQFF. Full variable domain (missing parts from reference TRBV11-1 and TRBJ2-1): EAEVAQSPRYKITEKSQAVAFWCDPISGHATLYWYRQILGQGPELLVQFQDESVVDDSQLPKDRFSAERLKGVDSTLKIQPAELGDSAMYLCASSPPGDLDNEQFFGPGTRLTVL.

About this clonotype: Being one base from a much bigger clone, this may be a read error. The CDR3 reads CASSLAGQNIQYF. For the CDR3, the DNA is TGTGCCAGCTCACTGGCGGGACAAAACATTCAGTACTTC. This chain uses TRBV18 with TRBJ2-4; possible D gene TRBD2, 6 bases. The CDR3 spans 13 residues. Germline CDR1 is KGHSH and CDR2 is LQKENI. Trimming pared 4 bases from V and 5 bases from J, leaving 9 bases between.

In this sample, this clonotype turned up a few times. This chain uses TRBV4-3 with TRBJ1-2; D gene ambiguous. The CDR3 is 15 residues long. Trimming pared 0 bases from V and 1 base from J, leaving 9 bases between. CDR1 is LGHNA and CDR2 is YSLEER in the germline V gene. As DNA, the CDR3 is TGCGCCAGCAGCCAAGATCGACGTTTTAACTATGGCTACACCTTC. Protein product: CASSQDRRFNYGYTF.

V and J are TRBV28 and TRBJ1-2; 9 bases fit TRBD1. The length of the CDR3 is 16 residues. Germline CDR1 reads MDHEN; CDR2 reads SYDVKM. J gave up 2 bases and V 5 bases, and 9 bases lay outside the gene matches. CDR3 amino acids: CASSDGAGTGNYGYTF. The CDR3 DNA follows: TGTGCCAGCAGTGATGGGGCAGGGACAGGGAACTATGGCTACACCTTC.

In its sample, this clonotype was seen many times. V and J are TRBV30 and TRBJ1-2, with 8 bases identical to TRBD1. This CDR3 has 19 residues. CDR1 is GTSNPN and CDR2 is SVGIG in the germline V gene (reference sequence). J was trimmed by 1 base and V by 1 base; bases with no gene match: 17. This CDR3 is CAWSALPGTGSKSNYGYTF. Written as DNA, the CDR3 is TGTGCCTGGAGTGCCCTTCCGGGGACAGGTAGCAAAAGTAACTATGGCTACACCTTC.

Many counts were recorded for this clonotype. The rearrangement links TRBV18 to TRBJ2-2, with 7 bases aligning to TRBD1. The germline V gene has CDR1 KGHSH and CDR2 LQKENI. V lost 3 bases and J lost 2; bases outside the gene matches: 6. The CDR3 runs to 16 residues. CDR3: CASSPGTESNTGELFF. The CDR3 region has the DNA TGTGCCAGCTCACCTGGGACAGAATCTAACACCGGGGAGCTGTTTTTT.

In this sample, this clonotype turned up many times. V gene TRBV19 combines with J gene TRBJ2-1, with TRBD2 as a possible D gene (6 bases). Germline V gives CDR1 LNHDA, CDR2 SQIVND (reference sequence). The V end lost 7 bases, the J end lost 6 bases, and 16 bases lay between the germline ends. This CDR3 is built from 14 residues. CDR3 region: CASNSGFDLNEQFF. CDR3 bases: TGTGCCAGTAACAGCGGGTTCGACCTCAATGAGCAGTTCTTC.

In this sample, this clonotype turned up many times. Written as DNA, the CDR3 is TGCAGTGCTCGAAAGGGGGTATGGGAGACCCAGTACTTC. Translation gives CSARKGVWETQYF. The genes are TRBV20-1 and TRBJ2-5, with D possibly TRBD1 on 6 matching bases. V was cut by 5 bases and J by 5 bases, with 15 bases left in between. Per the germline V gene, CDR1 is DFQATT and CDR2 is SNEGSKA (reference sequence). This CDR3 comprises 13 residues.

This clonotype was seen repeatedly, ten times or more. CDR3 nucleotides: TGTGCCAGCAGTACCTCGTACCAAGAGACCCAGTACTTC. Protein sequence: CASSTSYQETQYF. This chain links TRBV28 with TRBJ2-5, with D unresolved. In germline, CDR1 is MDHEN, CDR2 SYDVKM. This CDR3 is built from 13 residues. The V end was cut by 5 bases, the J end by 0 bases, with 7 bases between.

The sample holds a few counts of this clonotype. The chain has TRBV9 and TRBJ2-1; 9 bases match TRBD2. Losses at the gene ends were 0 bases for V and 2 bases for J; bases not matched to a gene: 6. Germline CDR1 reads SGDLS; CDR2 reads YYNGEE. The CDR3 runs 17 residues. The CDR3 here is CASSVGGTSSPYNEQFF. DNA for the CDR3: TGTGCCAGCAGCGTAGGTGGGACTAGCTCCCCCTACAATGAGCAGTTCTTC.

This chain links TRBV15 with TRBJ1-5; D possibly corresponds to TRBD1 (5 bases). This CDR3 has 15 amino acids. CDR1 and CDR2 (germline): LNHNV, YYDKDF (reference sequence). Trimming shortened V by 3 bases and J by 5 bases, and 14 bases separated the two germline ends. CDR3 nucleotides: TGTGCCACCAGCAGGGGGACCTTTGAGCATCAGCCCCAGCATTTT. Its protein is CATSRGTFEHQPQHF.

In regard to this clonotype: This may be a read error, as it is one base from a much larger clone. This chain links TRBV5-1 with TRBJ2-1; a possible D gene is TRBD1 (6 bases). The CDR3 consists of 15 residues. Per germline, CDR1 SGHRS and CDR2 YFSETQ. V lost 2 bases, J lost 8 bases, and 17 bases lay in between. In nucleotides, the CDR3 is TGCGCCAGCAGCTTCGAAAACAGGGAGCTCGATGAGCAGTTCTTC. Translated, it gives CASSFENRELDEQFF.

There are many counts of this clonotype. The rearrangement uses TRBV20-1 and TRBJ2-1; 8 nucleotides agree with TRBD2. The junction had 8 bases not matched to a gene; V was cut back by 0 bases and J by 7 bases. This CDR3 comprises 15 residues. Germline loops: CDR1 DFQATT, CDR2 SNEGSKA (reference sequence). CDR3 region: CSARDRVAGRNEQFF. In nucleotides, the CDR3 is TGCAGTGCTAGAGATCGAGTAGCGGGGAGAAATGAGCAGTTCTTC.

At least ten counts were recorded for this clonotype. The gene calls are TRBV12-3 or TRBV12-4 and TRBJ1-2, with no clear D. The V and J ends lost 2 bases and 9 bases respectively, with 13 bases between them. The CDR3 sequence is 13 residues long. This CDR3 is CASSLIVRASYTF. The CDR3 coding sequence is TGTGCCAGCAGTTTAATTGTTCGGGCCAGCTACACCTTC.

Concerning this clonotype itself: A much more abundant neighbour one base away suggests this may be a read error. The rearrangement joins TRBV11-2 to TRBJ2-2; D is undetermined. Trimming removed 0 bases at V and 10 bases at J, with 9 bases between. The germline CDR1 and CDR2 sequences are SGHAT and FQNNGV. The CDR3 spans 13 residues. CDR3 residues: CASSLDRIKELFF. In nucleotides, the CDR3 is TGTGCCAGCAGCTTAGATCGGATAAAGGAGCTGTTTTTT.

The rearrangement joins TRBV20-1 to TRBJ2-3; TRBD2 matches at 14 bases. Judging by the DNA end, TRBJ2-1 fits better; the J call may be wrong. This CDR3 comprises 15 residues. Germline V gene sequence: CDR1 DFQATT, CDR2 SNEGSKA (reference sequence). The CDR3 is CSAREGGLAGVKQFF. CDR3 nucleotides: TGCAGTGCTAGAGAGGGGGGACTAGCGGGAGTGAAGCAGTTCTTC.

Only a few counts were recorded for this clonotype. This chain joins TRBV29-1 and TRBJ2-5, with TRBD2 identical over 11 bases. The CDR3 is 15 residues long. Germline V gene sequence: CDR1 SQVTM, CDR2 ANQGSEA. V gave up 0 bases and J gave up 5 bases; unmatched junction bases: 5. This chain's CDR3 is CSVEEPTSGSETQYF. The CDR3 nucleotides are TGCAGCGTTGAAGAGCCAACTAGCGGGAGTGAGACCCAGTACTTC.

This clonotype was observed many times. V is TRBV30 and J is TRBJ1-3; no clear D. The V end was cut by 0 bases, the J end by 0 bases, with 9 bases between. The CDR3 has 15 residues. Germline V lookup: CDR1 GTSNPN, CDR2 SVGIG (reference sequence). The DNA of the CDR3 is TGTGCCTGGAGTGTCTACCGCAGCTCTGGAAACACCATATATTTT. As protein: CAWSVYRSSGNTIYF.

This clonotype was seen ten or more times. The rearrangement uses TRBV4-3 and TRBJ1-1; TRBD1 matches at 9 bases. V lost 0 bases to trimming and J lost 6 bases; unmatched junction nucleotides: 14. The CDR3 runs 18 residues. The germline V gene has CDR1 LGHNA and CDR2 YSLEER. The CDR3 region is CASSQDPNWGQGSPEAFF. The CDR3 bases are TGCGCCAGCAGCCAAGACCCCAATTGGGGACAGGGAAGCCCTGAAGCTTTCTTT.

The chain employs TRBV9 and TRBJ1-2; D is unresolved. CDR1 and CDR2 (germline): SGDLS, YYNGEE. The CDR3 has 14 amino acids. Between the trimmed V and J ends, which lost 0 bases and 0 bases, there was a span of 6 bases. CDR3 region: CASSVGASNYGYTF. The CDR3 DNA is TGTGCCAGCAGCGTAGGAGCATCTAACTATGGCTACACCTTC.